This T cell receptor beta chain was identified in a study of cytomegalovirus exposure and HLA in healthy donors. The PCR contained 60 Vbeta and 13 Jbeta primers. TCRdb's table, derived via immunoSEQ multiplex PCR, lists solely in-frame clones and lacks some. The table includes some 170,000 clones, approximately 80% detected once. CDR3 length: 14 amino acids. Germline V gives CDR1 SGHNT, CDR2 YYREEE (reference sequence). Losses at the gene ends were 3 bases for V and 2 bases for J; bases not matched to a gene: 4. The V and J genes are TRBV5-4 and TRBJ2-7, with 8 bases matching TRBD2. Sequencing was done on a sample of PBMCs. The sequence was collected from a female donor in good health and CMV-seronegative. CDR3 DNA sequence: TGTGCCAGCAGCTGGAGCGGGGGAGCCTACGAGCAGTACTTC. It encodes CASSWSGGAYEQYF.